The 18 T cell receptor beta chains in this list originate from one sample, sequenced in a study of blood T cells in healthy people across ages. Primers used in a second PCR of roughly 6 to 12 cycles were a sample-barcoded 5' primer and a J-beta primer mix. TCRdb processed the 5' RACE reads anew with MiXCR; each CDR3 protein has one entry. The data show some 1.4 million distinct CDR3 sequences, around 42% seen once. Input material: blood. These receptors were collected from a woman aged 18-29 years in good health.

The J gene is TRBJ2-4, the V gene TRBV12-3 or TRBV12-4, with D perhaps being TRBD1 or TRBD2 (5 bases each). With 3 bases removed from V and 0 bases from J, the gap between germline ends came to 18 bases. The length of the CDR3 is 18 residues. In nucleotides, the CDR3 is TGTGCCAGCAGTTTCGGTGTACAGAGGGACCTAGCCAAAAACATTCAGTACTTC. Amino acid sequence: CASSFGVQRDLAKNIQYF.

Concerning this clonotype itself: At one of its ends the junction is not consistent with the germline gene, which may arise from a read error. This chain connects TRBV18 to TRBJ2-1, with 13 bases aligning to TRBD2. CDR1 KGHSH and CDR2 LQKENI come from the germline V gene. The CDR3 covers 17 residues. The CDR3 DNA is TGTGCCAACTCATCTCCGGGACTAGCGGGAATCTACAATGAGCAGTTCTTC. Residues: CANSSPGLAGIYNEQFF.

The chain joins TRBV7-3 to TRBJ1-1; TRBD1 might be the D (5 bases). With 2 bases removed from V and 7 bases from J, the gap between germline ends came to 11 bases. Germline V gene data show CDR1 as SGHTA and CDR2 as FQGTGA. The CDR3 is 13 residues long. The CDR3 is CASSLGRDNEAFF. In nucleotides, the CDR3 is TGTGCCAGCAGCTTAGGCAGGGATAATGAAGCTTTCTTT.

The chain uses TRBV20-1 and TRBJ2-7, with 12 nucleotides matching TRBD2. J lost 7 bases, V lost 6 bases, and 4 bases had no gene match. The CDR3 has 12 amino acids. Germline V lookup: CDR1 DFQATT, CDR2 SNEGSKA (reference sequence). The CDR3 bases are TGCAGTGCGCCTAGCGGGAGGGGGGAGCAGTACTTC. Protein sequence: CSAPSGRGEQYF.

The chain couples TRBV28 to TRBJ1-4; 10 bases are a match to TRBD1. CDR3 length: 15 amino acids. Trimming took 4 bases from V and 8 from J; bases not matched to a gene: 7. Germline-derived CDR1 and CDR2 are MDHEN and SYDVKM. CDR3 nucleotide sequence: TGTGCCAGCAGTTCCCCCGGGACAGGGGACGAAAAACTGTTTTTT. Its protein product is CASSSPGTGDEKLFF. The full variable domain, completed using reference TRBV28 and TRBJ1-4, is DVKVTQSSRYLVKRTGEKVFLECVQDMDHENMFWYRQDPGLGLRLIYFSYDVKMKEKGDIPEGYSVSREKKERFSLILESASTNQTSMYLCASSSPGTGDEKLFFGSGTQLSVL.

The J gene is TRBJ1-4, the V gene TRBV27, with unresolved D. This CDR3 has 19 amino acids. Trimming removed 1 base from V and 8 bases from J, with 26 bases in between. CDR1 MNHEY and CDR2 SMNVEV come from the germline V gene (reference sequence). CDR3 coding DNA: TGTGCCAGCAGTTTATACGGAGACCCTCTTTTGTGGCCGGGGGAAAAACTGTTTTTT. Encoded protein: CASSLYGDPLLWPGEKLFF.

The chain recombines TRBV6-5 with TRBJ2-5; D gene ambiguous. The J call may be incorrect, as the DNA end agrees better with TRBJ2-7. CDR1 is MNHEY and CDR2 is SVGAGI in the germline V gene. The CDR3 runs 14 residues. CDR3 amino acids: CASSYKAPSYEQYF. The CDR3 nucleotides are TGTGCCAGCAGTTATAAGGCGCCGTCCTACGAGCAGTACTTC.

V gene TRBV5-1 combines with J gene TRBJ2-7, with D hard to call. CDR3 length: 15 residues. V was trimmed by 4 bases and J by 2 bases, leaving 16 bases between them. Germline V gives CDR1 SGHRS, CDR2 YFSETQ. The CDR3 loop reads CASSNPDWDTYEQYF. The DNA of the CDR3 is TGCGCCAGCAGCAATCCTGACTGGGATACCTACGAGCAGTACTTC.

The chain carries TRBV24-1 and TRBJ2-3; TRBD2 matches at 8 bases. Germline V gene lookup returns CDR1 KGHDR and CDR2 SFDVKD. The CDR3 consists of 15 residues. V gave up 4 bases and J gave up 3 bases; unmatched junction bases: 5. Here the CDR3 reads CATSESGGMTDTQYF. CDR3 nucleotides: TGTGCCACCAGTGAATCGGGAGGGATGACAGATACGCAGTATTTT.

This clonotype was detected only a few times. The rearrangement uses TRBV10-3 and TRBJ2-2, with unresolved D. The CDR3 is made up of 16 amino acids. Germline V CDR1 and CDR2: ENHRY, SYGVKD. V lost 0 bases to trimming and J lost 0 bases, with 8 bases between them. CDR3 DNA sequence: TGTGCCATCAGTGAGTCCGTGACGGCGAACACCGGGGAGCTGTTTTTT. As protein: CAISESVTANTGELFF.

This chain uses TRBV4-2 with TRBJ2-1, with TRBD2 as a possible D gene (5 bases). This CDR3 is built from 19 residues. CDR1 and CDR2 (germline): LGHNA, YNFKEQ. Trimming removed 4 bases from V and 0 bases from J, with 22 bases in between. CDR3 sequence: CASSRVGASNKSSYNEQFF. Here the CDR3 DNA reads TGTGCCAGCAGCCGCGTCGGAGCTAGCAACAAGAGCTCCTACAATGAGCAGTTCTTC.

This clonotype came up a few times. J is TRBJ2-1 and V is TRBV7-2; no clear D gene. The CDR3 contains 13 residues. The V end was cut by 1 base, the J end by 4 bases, with 5 bases between. Germline loops: CDR1 SGHTA, CDR2 FQGNSA. CDR3 bases: TGTGCCAGCAGCTTAGACGAGTACAATGAGCAGTTCTTC. Its translation: CASSLDEYNEQFF.

The V and J genes are TRBV12-3 or TRBV12-4 and TRBJ2-1; 8 bases align to TRBD1. The junction had 9 bases not matched to a gene; V was cut back by 8 bases and J by 9 bases. CDR3 size: 13 residues. The DNA for the CDR3 is TGTGCCAGCCTTGGACAGGGTGGCGGTGAGCAGTTCTTC. Translating it yields CASLGQGGGEQFF.

The chain uses TRBV20-1 and TRBJ1-1; D gene ambiguous. Between the trimmed V and J ends, which lost 2 bases and 10 bases, there was a span of 8 bases. CDR1 DFQATT and CDR2 SNEGSKA come from the germline V gene (reference sequence). The CDR3 length is 10 residues. The DNA of the CDR3 is TGCAGTGCTAGAAAAGAAGTAGCTTTCTTT. This gives the protein CSARKEVAFF.

There are a few counts of this clonotype. The rearrangement links TRBV30 to TRBJ1-2; no clear D. Per the germline V gene, CDR1 is GTSNPN and CDR2 is SVGIG (reference sequence). The CDR3 extends over 11 amino acids. V shed 4 bases and J shed 8 bases, with 11 bases lying between them. CDR3: CAWNFGGGYTF. Written as DNA, the CDR3 is TGTGCCTGGAACTTCGGCGGGGGCTACACCTTC.

The chain is built from TRBV11-2 and TRBJ1-2; a possible D gene is TRBD1 (6 bases). CDR1 and CDR2 from the germline V gene are SGHAT and FQNNGV. CDR3 size: 14 residues. The V end lost 3 bases, the J end lost 5 bases, and 13 bases lay between the germline ends. CDR3 residues: CASSLTGAQYGYTF. CDR3 nucleotides: TGTGCCAGCAGCTTGACGGGGGCGCAGTATGGCTACACCTTC.

In this sample, this clonotype turned up a few times. The rearrangement uses TRBV12-3 or TRBV12-4 and TRBJ2-3; D is perhaps TRBD1 (5 bases). CDR3 length: 15 amino acids. The ends were cut back, 6 bases at V and 1 base at J, with 14 bases in the middle. The CDR3 spells CASSLTPTGTDTQYF. DNA of the CDR3: TGTGCCAGCAGCCTGACTCCGACAGGCACAGATACGCAGTATTTT.

This clonotype was seen more than once but under ten times. V usage is TRBV20-1 and J usage is TRBJ2-5; D call uncertain. This CDR3 region has 11 residues. Germline values: CDR1 DFQATT, CDR2 SNEGSKA (reference sequence). Trimming shortened V by 0 bases and J by 7 bases, and 6 bases separated the two germline ends. The CDR3 DNA is TGCAGTGCTAGAGACATGTTGACCCAGTACTTC. Translation: CSARDMLTQYF.